These T cell receptor beta chains were read from a single sample in a study of blood T cell repertoires in COVID-19. The assay was immunoSEQ multiplex PCR, and TCRdb's table has in-frame clones only and misses some. The sample consists of about 83,000 clones, 87% of them appearing once. The sequenced material came from peripheral blood. The receptors shown here come from a woman between 50 and 59 years old with active or convalescent COVID-19. CDR3s include the opening cysteine and the closing phenylalanine or tryptophan. D genes are given only for firm matches. Some rows mark clone size as missing; the rest say once, few, many or name a class of expanded clone.

J | size | V | D | DNA | CDR3
TRBJ1-5 | NA | TRBV6-5 | TRBD1 | TGTGCCAGCAGTTCTACAGGGGTTGGCAATCAGCCCCAGCATTTT | CASSSTGVGNQPQHF
TRBJ1-1 | NA | TRBV29-1 | NA | TGCAGCGTTCGGGATATGGAGGCTTTCTTT | CSVRDMEAFF
TRBJ1-4 | NA | TRBV9 | TRBD1 | TGTGCCAGCAGTTTTACAGGGGACACCCTTAATGAAAAACTGTTTTTT | CASSFTGDTLNEKLFF
TRBJ1-1 | NA | TRBV6-1 | NA | TGTGCCAGCAGTGAGGGGAGGGGGGGTTACACTGAAGCTTTCTTT | CASSEGRGGYTEAFF
TRBJ2-7 | NA | TRBV7-9 | TRBD2 | TGTGCCACCCTAGCTAGCGGGGGAACCTACGAGCAGTACTTC | CATLASGGTYEQYF
TRBJ2-7 | once | TRBV12-1 | NA | TGTGCCAGCAGCCCGGGGGAGGGCTTCTACGAGCAGTACTTC | CASSPGEGFYEQYF
TRBJ2-7 | NA | TRBV5-4 | TRBD2 | TGTGCCAGCAGCTCGGGGACTAGCGGGCTCGCAGGAAACTACGAGCAGTACTTC | CASSSGTSGLAGNYEQYF
TRBJ1-5 | once | TRBV5-6 | TRBD1 | TGTGCCAGCAGCCAGGGACAGGGGGCAGGGCCCCAGCATTTT | CASSQGQGAGPQHF
TRBJ2-1 | few | TRBV2 | TRBD1 | TGTGCCAGCAGGGGACAGGGGACAAGAAAATCCTACAATGAGCAGTTCTTC | CASRGQGTRKSYNEQFF
TRBJ1-2 | few | TRBV12-3/TRBV12-4 | NA | TGTGCCAGCAGTCTGAACCCTCGGTATGGCTACACCTTC | CASSLNPRYGYTF
TRBJ2-3 | NA | TRBV24-1 | NA | TGTGCCACCAGTGATCCGACAGTAGATACGCAGTATTTT | CATSDPTVDTQYF
TRBJ2-2 | once | TRBV6-5 | NA | TGTGCCAGCAGGCCAGGGGCCGCGAACACCGGGGAGCTGTTTTTT | CASRPGAANTGELFF
TRBJ2-1 | NA | TRBV3-1/TRBV3-2 | TRBD1 | TGTGCCAGCAGCCAAGGGCAGAGACAGGGGGCATCTGAGCAGTTCTTC | CASSQGQRQGASEQFF
TRBJ2-5 | NA | TRBV7-8 | NA | TGTGCCAGCAGCCCGGGGACTCCCCCCCTGGAGACCCAGTACTTC | CASSPGTPPLETQYF
TRBJ2-7 | NA | TRBV6-2/TRBV6-3 | TRBD1 | TGTGCCAGCAGCCCCGCCACACAGGGGAGAAACTACGAGCAGTACTTC | CASSPATQGRNYEQYF
TRBJ1-2 | NA | TRBV29-1 | TRBD1 | TGCAGCGTTGAAGATGAGGACAGGGGGGGTGGCTACACCTTC | CSVEDEDRGGGYTF
TRBJ2-2 | few | TRBV4-1 | NA | TGCGCCAGCAGCCAAGAGGAGGGGGCTGGCGGGGAGCTGTTTTTT | CASSQEEGAGGELFF
TRBJ1-5 | NA | TRBV18 | NA | TGTGCCAGCTCATCGTCGGCAGGTAGCAATCAGCCCCAGCATTTT | CASSSSAGSNQPQHF
TRBJ1-3 | NA | TRBV7-9 | NA | TGTGCCAGCGGCGGGGGGACTGGAAACACCATATATTTT | CASGGGTGNTIYF
TRBJ1-1 | once | TRBV5-4 | TRBD1 | TGTGCCAGCAGCTTTAAGACAGGGGACACTGAAGCTTTCTTT | CASSFKTGDTEAFF
TRBJ1-4 | NA | TRBV30 | NA | TGTGCTGTAACGGGGGGGAACGACGAAAAACTGTTTTTT | CAVTGGNDEKLFF
TRBJ1-4 | NA | TRBV7-9 | NA | TGTGCCAGCAGCCCGGCTAGTTTTGGTGAAAAACTGTTTTTT | CASSPASFGEKLFF
TRBJ2-7 | NA | TRBV29-1 | NA | TGCAGCGCCTTGGACACGCCGGCCTACGAGCAGTACTTC | CSALDTPAYEQYF
TRBJ1-3 | NA | TRBV29-1 | NA | TGCAGCGTTGAAGCGGGGGGTGGTGGAAACACCATATATTTT | CSVEAGGGGNTIYF
TRBJ2-3 | NA | TRBV5-6 | NA | TGTGCCAGCAGCGCCCCGGGACTGAGCACAGATACGCAGTATTTT | CASSAPGLSTDTQYF
TRBJ1-6 | NA | TRBV30 | NA | TGTGCCTCAGTCGAGGGTAACCGTAATTCACCCCTCCACTTT | CASVEGNRNSPLHF
TRBJ2-3 | NA | TRBV19 | NA | TGTGCCAGTAGTACAGGGGGGTGGACAGATACGCAGTATTTT | CASSTGGWTDTQYF
TRBJ1-2 | once | TRBV5-1 | NA | TGCGCCAGCAGCTTGGAAGGGGGAGATTCGAGTAGCTACACCTTC | CASSLEGGDSSSYTF
TRBJ1-1 | NA | TRBV10-3 | NA | TGTGCCATCAGTGGGAGGGGATTCACTGAAGCTTTCTTT | CAISGRGFTEAFF
TRBJ1-5 | once | TRBV7-3 | NA | TGTGCCAGCAGCTTAACCGGAGATCAGCCCCAGCATTTT | CASSLTGDQPQHF
TRBJ2-3 | NA | TRBV7-9 | NA | TGTGCCAGCAGCTTAGCTCGGACTTCTACAGATACGCAGTATTTT | CASSLARTSTDTQYF
TRBJ1-5 | NA | TRBV2 | NA | TGTGCCAGCAGTGAGAACAGGGGCAATCAGCCCCAGCATTTT | CASSENRGNQPQHF
TRBJ1-1 | NA | TRBV5-1 | NA | TGCGCCAGCAGCTTGCTCATAGAGAACACTGAAGCTTTCTTT | CASSLLIENTEAFF
TRBJ1-2 | once | TRBV15 | NA | TGTGCCACCAGCAGAGATCAGGCAGGGGATAACTATGGCTACACCTTC | CATSRDQAGDNYGYTF
TRBJ1-5 | few | TRBV6-2/TRBV6-3 | NA | TGTGCCAGCAGTTATCTGCAGGGGAATCAGCCCCAGCATTTT | CASSYLQGNQPQHF
TRBJ1-1 | NA | TRBV27 | NA | TGTGCCAGCAGTTTATTCGGAGAGACTGAAGCTTTCTTT | CASSLFGETEAFF
TRBJ1-2 | NA | TRBV6-5 | NA | TGTGCCAGCAACGACAGGAGCCTTAATAACTATGGCTACACCTTC | CASNDRSLNNYGYTF
TRBJ1-2 | once | TRBV30 | NA | TGTGCCTGGAGTAAAGTGCCGGGAAGCTATGGCTACACCTTC | CAWSKVPGSYGYTF
TRBJ2-4 | NA | TRBV7-9 | TRBD2 | TGTGCCAGCAGCTTGACTGGCGGGAGAGTAGCCAAAAACATTCAGTACTTC | CASSLTGGRVAKNIQYF
TRBJ1-2 | NA | TRBV18 | NA | TGTGCCAGCTCACCACTCCCCTCTTCTAACTATGGCTACACCTTC | CASSPLPSSNYGYTF
TRBJ1-3 | NA | TRBV21-1 | NA | TGTGCCAGCAGCAAAAAACGGGACAGGCGGGGAAACACCATATATTTT | CASSKKRDRRGNTIYF
TRBJ2-7 | NA | TRBV18 | NA | TGTGCCAGCTCACTTCAGGGTGGTGGTTACGAGCAGTACTTC | CASSLQGGGYEQYF
TRBJ2-1 | few | TRBV18 | NA | TGTGCCAGCTCACTGGACATATCCTACAATGAGCAGTTCTTC | CASSLDISYNEQFF
TRBJ1-1 | NA | TRBV3-1/TRBV3-2 | TRBD1 | TGTGCCAGCAGCCAAAGGGACAGGGGGCCGAGGGGCACTGAAGCTTTCTTT | CASSQRDRGPRGTEAFF
TRBJ2-7 | once | TRBV18 | TRBD1 | TGTGCCAGCTCACCCGGGACAGGGTCCTACGAGCAGTACTTC | CASSPGTGSYEQYF
TRBJ1-1 | NA | TRBV5-4 | TRBD1 | TGTGCCAGCAGCTTGAGTACAGGGGTGAACACTGAAGCTTTCTTT | CASSLSTGVNTEAFF
TRBJ1-6 | few | TRBV11-2 | NA | TGTGCCAGCAGTCGTGACCCGGACAGCTATAATTCACCCCTCCACTTT | CASSRDPDSYNSPLHF
TRBJ1-1 | NA | TRBV3-1/TRBV3-2 | NA | TGTGCCAGCAGCCAAGGGACACAGACTGAAGCTTTCTTT | CASSQGTQTEAFF
TRBJ2-4 | once | TRBV5-6 | NA | TGTGCCAGCAGCTTGGTGGCAGTCCTAAACATTCAGTACTTC | CASSLVAVLNIQYF
TRBJ1-1 | NA | TRBV5-8 | TRBD1 | TGTGCCAGCAGCCGTGGGGTGGGACAGGAAGCTTTCTTT | CASSRGVGQEAFF
TRBJ2-5 | once | TRBV29-1 | NA | TGCAGCGTTGATGAGTATGAGACCCAGTACTTC | CSVDEYETQYF